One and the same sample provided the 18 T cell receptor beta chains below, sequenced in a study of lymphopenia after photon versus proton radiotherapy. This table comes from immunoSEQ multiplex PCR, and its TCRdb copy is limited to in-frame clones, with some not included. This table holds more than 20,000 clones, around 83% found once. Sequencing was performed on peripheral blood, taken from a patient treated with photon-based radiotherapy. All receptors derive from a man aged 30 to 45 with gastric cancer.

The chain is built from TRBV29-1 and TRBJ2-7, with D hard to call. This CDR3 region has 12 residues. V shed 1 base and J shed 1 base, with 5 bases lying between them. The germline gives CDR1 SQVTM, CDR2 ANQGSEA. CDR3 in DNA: TGCAGCGTTGAAGGGCTATCCTACGAGCAGTACTTC. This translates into CSVEGLSYEQYF.

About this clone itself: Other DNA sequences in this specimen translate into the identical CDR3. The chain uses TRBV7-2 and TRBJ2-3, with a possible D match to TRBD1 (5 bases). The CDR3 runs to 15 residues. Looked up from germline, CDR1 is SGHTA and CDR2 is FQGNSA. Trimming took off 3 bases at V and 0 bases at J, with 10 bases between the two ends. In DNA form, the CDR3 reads TGTGCCAGCAGCTTGTCAACAGGTAGCACAGATACGCAGTATTTT. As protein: CASSLSTGSTDTQYF.

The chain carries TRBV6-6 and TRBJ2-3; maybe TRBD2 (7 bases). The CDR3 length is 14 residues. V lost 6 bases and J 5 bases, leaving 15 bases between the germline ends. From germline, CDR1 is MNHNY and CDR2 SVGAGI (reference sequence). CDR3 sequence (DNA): TGTGCCAGCAGCTTGGGGGGGGCGAAAGATACGCAGTATTTT. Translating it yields CASSLGGAKDTQYF.

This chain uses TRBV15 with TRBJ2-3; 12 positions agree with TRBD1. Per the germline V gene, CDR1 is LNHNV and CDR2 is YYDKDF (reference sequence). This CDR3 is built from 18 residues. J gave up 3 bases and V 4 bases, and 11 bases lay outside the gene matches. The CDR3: CATSKQKGQGARTDTQYF. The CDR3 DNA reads TGTGCCACCAGCAAACAAAAGGGACAGGGGGCACGTACAGATACGCAGTATTTT.

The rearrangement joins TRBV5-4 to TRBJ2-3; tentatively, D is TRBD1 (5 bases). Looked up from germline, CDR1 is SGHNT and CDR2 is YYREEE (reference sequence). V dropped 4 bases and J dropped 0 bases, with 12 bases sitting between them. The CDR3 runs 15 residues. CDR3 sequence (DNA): TGTGCCAGCAGCCCGCAGGGCCGGAGCACAGATACGCAGTATTTT. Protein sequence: CASSPQGRSTDTQYF. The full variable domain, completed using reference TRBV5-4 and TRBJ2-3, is ETGVTQSPTHLIKTRGQQVTLRCSSQSGHNTVSWYQQALGQGPQFIFQYYREEENGRGNFPPRFSGLQFPNYSSELNVNALELDDSALYLCASSPQGRSTDTQYFGPGTRLTVL.

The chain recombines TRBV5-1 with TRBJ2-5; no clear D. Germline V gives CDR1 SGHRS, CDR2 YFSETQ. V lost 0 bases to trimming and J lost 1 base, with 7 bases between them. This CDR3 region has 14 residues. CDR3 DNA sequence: TGCGCCAGCAGCTTGGTTTCTATCCAAGAGACCCAGTACTTC. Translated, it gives CASSLVSIQETQYF.

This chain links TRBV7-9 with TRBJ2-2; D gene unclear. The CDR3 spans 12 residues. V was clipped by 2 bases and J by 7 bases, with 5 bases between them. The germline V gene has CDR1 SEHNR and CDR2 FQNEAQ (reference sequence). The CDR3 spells CASSLINGELFF. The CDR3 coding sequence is TGTGCCAGCAGCTTAATTAACGGGGAGCTGTTTTTT.

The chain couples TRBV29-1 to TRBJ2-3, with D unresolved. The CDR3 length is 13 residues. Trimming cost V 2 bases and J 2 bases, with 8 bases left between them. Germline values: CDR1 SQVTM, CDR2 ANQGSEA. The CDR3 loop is CSVELGNTDTQYF. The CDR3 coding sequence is TGCAGCGTTGAACTCGGTAACACAGATACGCAGTATTTT.

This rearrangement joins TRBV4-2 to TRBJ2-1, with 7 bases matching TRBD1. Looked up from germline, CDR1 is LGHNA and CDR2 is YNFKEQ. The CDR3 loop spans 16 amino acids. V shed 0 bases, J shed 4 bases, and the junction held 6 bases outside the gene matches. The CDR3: CASSQETGVIYNEQFF. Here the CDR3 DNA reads TGTGCCAGCAGCCAAGAAACAGGGGTTATATACAATGAGCAGTTCTTC.

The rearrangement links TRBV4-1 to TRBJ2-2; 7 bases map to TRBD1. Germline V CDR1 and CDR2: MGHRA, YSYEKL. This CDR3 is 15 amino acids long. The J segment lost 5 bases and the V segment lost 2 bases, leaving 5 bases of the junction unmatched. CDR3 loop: CASSQPGQRTGELFF. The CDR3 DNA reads TGCGCCAGCAGCCAACCGGGACAGCGAACCGGGGAGCTGTTTTTT.

The CDR3 loop reads CASSRPQRSGKPEAFF. CDR3 DNA sequence: TGTGCCAGTAGTAGGCCCCAAAGGTCGGGGAAGCCTGAAGCTTTCTTT. The chain has TRBV19 and TRBJ1-1; D is ambiguous. V was clipped by 4 bases and J by 6 bases, with 21 bases between them. The CDR3 consists of 16 residues. Per germline, CDR1 LNHDA and CDR2 SQIVND (reference sequence).

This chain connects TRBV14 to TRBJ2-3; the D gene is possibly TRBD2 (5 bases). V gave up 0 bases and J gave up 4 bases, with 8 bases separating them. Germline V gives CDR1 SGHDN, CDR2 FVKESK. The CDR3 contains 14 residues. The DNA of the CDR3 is TGTGCCAGCAGCCAAGATCTAGCCTCAGATACGCAGTATTTT. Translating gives CASSQDLASDTQYF.

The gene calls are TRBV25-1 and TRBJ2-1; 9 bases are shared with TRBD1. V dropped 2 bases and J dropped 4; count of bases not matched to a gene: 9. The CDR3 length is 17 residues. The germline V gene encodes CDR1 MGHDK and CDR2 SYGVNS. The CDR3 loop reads CASSEVFGTGFYNEQFF. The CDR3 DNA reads TGTGCCAGCAGTGAAGTTTTTGGGACAGGGTTTTACAATGAGCAGTTCTTC.

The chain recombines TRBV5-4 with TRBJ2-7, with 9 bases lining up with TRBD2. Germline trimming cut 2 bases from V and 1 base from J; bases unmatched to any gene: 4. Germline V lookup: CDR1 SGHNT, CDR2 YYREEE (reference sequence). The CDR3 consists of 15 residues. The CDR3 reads CASSLGTSNSYEQYF. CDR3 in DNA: TGTGCCAGCAGCTTAGGGACTAGCAATTCCTACGAGCAGTACTTC.

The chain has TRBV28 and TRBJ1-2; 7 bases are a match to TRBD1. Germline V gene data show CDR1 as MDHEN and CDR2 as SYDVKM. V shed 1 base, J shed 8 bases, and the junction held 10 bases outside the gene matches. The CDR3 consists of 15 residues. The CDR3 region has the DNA TGTGCCAGCAGTTTATTTCGGTCACAGGGGTCGGGCTACACCTTC. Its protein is CASSLFRSQGSGYTF.

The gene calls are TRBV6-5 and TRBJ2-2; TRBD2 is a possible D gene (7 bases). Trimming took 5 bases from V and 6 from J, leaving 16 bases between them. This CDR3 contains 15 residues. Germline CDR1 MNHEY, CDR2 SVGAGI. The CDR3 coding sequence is TGTGCCAGCAGTGGACCTTCGGGGGGCGCCGGGGAGCTGTTTTTT. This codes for CASSGPSGGAGELFF.

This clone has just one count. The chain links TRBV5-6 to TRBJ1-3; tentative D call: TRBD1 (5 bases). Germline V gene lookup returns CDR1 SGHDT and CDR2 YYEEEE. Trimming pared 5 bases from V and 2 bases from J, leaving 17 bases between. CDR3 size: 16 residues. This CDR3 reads CASSWGLGGAGNTIYF. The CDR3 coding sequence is TGTGCCAGCAGTTGGGGACTCGGCGGGGCTGGAAACACCATATATTTT.

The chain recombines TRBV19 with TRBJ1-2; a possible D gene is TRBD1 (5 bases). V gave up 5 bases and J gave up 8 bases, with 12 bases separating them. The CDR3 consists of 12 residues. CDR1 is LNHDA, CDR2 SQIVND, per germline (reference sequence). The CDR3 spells CASSRPRGGYTF. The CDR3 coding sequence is TGTGCCAGTAGTCGGCCGAGGGGAGGCTACACCTTC.